This T cell receptor beta chain was obtained from a study of cytomegalovirus exposure and HLA in healthy donors. CDR1 and CDR2 from the germline V gene are SEHNR and FQNEAQ (reference sequence). The CDR3 length is 13 residues. Unmatched junction bases numbered 0, after V lost 6 bases and J lost 4 bases. In the PCR, 60 Vbeta and 13 Jbeta primers were used. The repertoire was sequenced with immunoSEQ multiplex PCR; TCRdb's copy has only in-frame clones and lacks some. Of roughly 130,000 clones listed, more than 75% were seen once; the top ten hold approximately 2.8%. A remark on this clone: Its cognate antigen is unknown.

Study-wide findings and caveats: Cytomegalovirus association was listed for 164 TCR beta chains.

The sample taken for sequencing was PBMCs. The genes are TRBV7-9 and TRBJ2-2, with TRBD1 identical over 9 bases. The TCR sequence derives from a female donor in good health and CMV-seronegative. CDR3 region: CASRGQGTGELFF. The CDR3 DNA is TGTGCCAGCAGGGGACAGGGCACCGGGGAGCTGTTTTTT.